These 6 T cell receptor beta chains were sequenced from one sample in a study of tumor-infiltrating lymphocytes in localized non-small cell lung cancer. Here immunoSEQ multiplex PCR was the method, and the copy in TCRdb shows in-frame clones only, minus some. The table lists about 15,000 clones, roughly 69% of them singletons, with 6.5% in the top ten. Sequenced material: lung tumor tissue. Every receptor here comes from a human donor with non-small cell lung cancer.

The table lists this clone with a count of one. One end of the junction fails to match germline, which may point to a read error. This chain links TRBV5-8 with TRBJ2-1; D not resolved. Germline V CDR1 and CDR2: SGHTS, YDEGEE. The CDR3 runs to 13 residues. The CDR3 is CASSFSGYSEQFF. CDR3 coding DNA: TGTGCCAGCAGCTTTTCCGGCTACAGTGAGCAGTTCTTC.

The genes are TRBV9 and TRBJ1-1, with 7 bases matching TRBD1. The germline V gene encodes CDR1 SGDLS and CDR2 YYNGEE. The CDR3 has 14 residues. V lost 0 bases and J lost 6; bases outside the gene matches: 5. CDR3 in amino acids: CASSVGPGGSEAFF. The CDR3, as DNA: TGTGCCAGCAGCGTAGGTCCAGGGGGGTCTGAAGCTTTCTTT.

The chain combines TRBV6-1 with TRBJ2-3; D is perhaps TRBD2 (5 bases). V was pared by 2 bases and J by 2 bases, with 14 bases between. This CDR3 region has 16 residues. The germline V gene has CDR1 MNHNS and CDR2 SASEGT. The CDR3 region is CASSENGLYITDTQYF. The CDR3 DNA follows: TGTGCCAGCAGTGAAAATGGACTCTATATCACAGATACGCAGTATTTT.

This clone was observed once. CDR3 amino acids: CASSLGGQGFTGELFF. The DNA for the CDR3 is TGTGCCAGCAGCTTAGGGGGCCAAGGGTTCACCGGGGAGCTGTTTTTT. The genes are TRBV7-2 and TRBJ2-2; possible D gene TRBD1, 5 bases. This CDR3 is built from 16 residues. V was shortened by 1 base and J by 4 bases, with 13 bases between the two germline ends. Germline V gene data show CDR1 as SGHTA and CDR2 as FQGNSA.

The chain recombines TRBV10-2 with TRBJ1-5, with D tentatively TRBD1 (5 bases). CDR3 length equals 16 residues. V was pared by 6 bases and J by 0 bases, with 15 bases between. CDR1 and CDR2 from the germline V gene are WSHSY and SAAADI. The CDR3 reads CASRTSGGHSNQPQHF. The CDR3, as DNA: TGCGCCAGCAGAACATCGGGGGGTCATAGCAATCAGCCCCAGCATTTT.

The table lists this clone with a few counts. The gene calls are TRBV7-9 and TRBJ1-5; D not resolved. With 5 bases removed from V and 4 bases from J, the gap between germline ends came to 15 bases. This CDR3 comprises 15 residues. Germline-derived CDR1 and CDR2 are SEHNR and FQNEAQ (reference sequence). The CDR3 DNA sequence: TGTGCCAGCAGCCCCGGATCGAACCGGAATCAGCCCCAGCATTTT. As protein: CASSPGSNRNQPQHF.